This is a list of T cell receptor beta chains from one sample in a study of T-cell memory formation after mild COVID-19. TCRdb recomputed calls from the 5' RACE reads with MiXCR, one row per CDR3 protein. The sample carries approximately 100,000 distinct CDR3 sequences, roughly 25% recorded once. Sequencing input: PBMCs or a T cell subset sorted from them (not recorded which). The receptors originated from a man between 18 and 29 years old who had mild COVID-19 (a few samples of this study predate the infection). Cell type and time point are not known. Each CDR3 is given with its conserved first and last residue. The D gene is left open where the match is weak.

cdr3_aa d_call v_call
CASSHTDTPAQETQYF . TRBV11-2
CASSLETTGELFF . TRBV7-3
CASSQAGQQVNSPLHF TRBD1 TRBV23-1
CASSEFGSTVNTGELFF . TRBV2
CASSQGAYRWEQPQHF . TRBV4-1
CASSFQGEGTEAFF TRBD1 TRBV7-8
CASSLLAGSSYNEQFF . TRBV27
CSVDLGSEAFF . TRBV29-1
CSVGQDIGYTF TRBD1 TRBV29-1
CASSLEEGARDEQFF . TRBV5-4
CASSPGLAGGELFF TRBD2 TRBV13
CASSVETGPYRNIQYF . TRBV4-2
CSVDVAPPGQGFSYEQYF TRBD1 TRBV29-1
CASSYRGSNTEAFF . TRBV5-1
CASSEPAPNETQYF . TRBV2
CASSPDRVYNEQFF TRBD1 TRBV7-9
CASSLGRYGQETQYF . TRBV11-2
CASTHNEQFF . TRBV7-9
CASSLDALTRDEQFF . TRBV7-2
CAWSEDRANYGYTF TRBD1 TRBV30
CASSPHGGSNTGELFF TRBD2 TRBV7-2
CASSEGLAGVDEQFF TRBD2 TRBV11-2
CASSAGQGANYGYTF TRBD1 TRBV7-3
CASSQGTGAATNEKLFF TRBD1 TRBV4-3
CASSLVRAGNTIYF . TRBV7-2
CASSLNPGTSGANVLTF . TRBV5-1
CASSSGTGAGNTIYF TRBD1 TRBV7-9
CASSRDRGTNTGELFF TRBD1 TRBV6-5
CASSLTGTHTEAFF . TRBV7-3
CASSYLGGRAGVRTDTQYF TRBD2 TRBV6-5
CASSHLVGAQETQYF . TRBV4-1
CASSLGLFTGELFF . TRBV7-9
CASSPERGQGTYEQYF TRBD1 TRBV4-2
CASSFSVAGTEAFF . TRBV12-3/TRBV12-4
CASSFSRYSGYEQYF . TRBV5-1
CASSLVEQGRRYGYTF TRBD1 TRBV5-1
CASSPGQVIETQYF TRBD1 TRBV28
CASSLSSVNNQPQHF . TRBV27
CASGFLLGPPDTQYF . TRBV12-5
CASTGDSRTDTQYF . TRBV6-1
CASSSTTVLGGYTF . TRBV7-9
CASSLADRFTDTQYF . TRBV11-2
CASSPLWRGIDIQYF . TRBV4-1
CASSLFRNEQFF . TRBV7-9
CASSYEIAKNIQYF . TRBV12-3/TRBV12-4
CSARDLGGRGYNEQFF . TRBV20-1
CASSPRQNTEAFF . TRBV4-1
CASSFTSGGADTQYF TRBD2 TRBV7-9
CASSLVLGGQTQYF . TRBV7-6
CASSLDPETQYF . TRBV4-1
CATSPRRQGATEAFF TRBD1 TRBV15
CASSLTRDRVTYEQYF TRBD1 TRBV6-2/TRBV6-3
CASSSSGNRNEQFF . TRBV11-1
CAGGGWHTGELFF TRBD2 TRBV7-9
CATSDPSGGRTDTQYF TRBD2 TRBV24-1
CSVGRSNTGELFF . TRBV29-1
CASHGTGGLARGYTF TRBD1 TRBV4-1
CAGLDRSTDTQYF . TRBV28
CASSLQGIDEQFF . TRBV7-3
CASSQDSGPYYGYTF . TRBV4-3